A selection of T cell receptor beta chains follows, all from one sample in a study of shared clonotypes between healthy human individuals. The repertoire was sequenced with immunoSEQ multiplex PCR; TCRdb's copy has only in-frame clones and lacks some. The data show fewer than 2.5 million clones, with more than 85% seen just once and 0.36% held by the top ten. Sequenced sample: naive CD4+ T cells from PBMCs. The receptors come from a man younger than 30 in good health. Some clones in this sample may be carry-over from other donors' samples. CDR3s leave out the opening cysteine and the closing phenylalanine or tryptophan.

v_call,j_call,cdr3_aa
TRBV10-3,TRBJ2-7,AISERDRFYEQY
TRBV7-9,TRBJ1-2,ASSPPGGNYGYT
TRBV6-5,TRBJ2-6,ASSQGHSGANVLT
TRBV28,TRBJ1-4,ASSQGGTGYEKLF
TRBV5-4,TRBJ2-7,ASSSGLESSYEQY
TRBV7-3,TRBJ2-5,ASSPSNGHQETQY
TRBV6-1,TRBJ2-7,ASSEPRWEGEQY
TRBV6-4,TRBJ1-1,ASSIEENTEAF
TRBV7-9,TRBJ2-1,ASRVAGGGSEQF
TRBV18,TRBJ2-6,ASSSDPGANVLT
TRBV15,TRBJ1-4,ATSSIPAGDKLF
TRBV5-4,TRBJ2-3,ASSLRWGTSGRAPDTQY
TRBV7-9,TRBJ2-5,ASSLLFLSGQETQY
TRBV13,TRBJ1-3,ASSRITPNSGNTIY
TRBV4-2,TRBJ1-5,ASSKYTGGDQPQH
TRBV5-4,TRBJ2-7,ASSPVGTSGNEQY
TRBV10-3,TRBJ2-5,AISQGYQETQY
TRBV5-1,TRBJ1-3,ASSFPDSGNTIY
TRBV29-1,TRBJ1-1,SAVGASMNTEAF
TRBV21-1,TRBJ1-1,ASSKETENTEAF
TRBV28,TRBJ1-6,ASSLGPSPNSPLH
TRBV4-3,TRBJ1-5,ASSQGTGGVQPQH
TRBV6-1,TRBJ1-2,ASSEVTGTGYT
TRBV28,TRBJ2-7,ASTLTGIYEQY
TRBV11-2,TRBJ2-5,ASSRRRDRGAETQY
TRBV28,TRBJ1-2,ASRRRTGNYGYT
TRBV7-6,TRBJ1-3,ASSLDPRASSGNTIY
TRBV5-1,TRBJ2-3,ASSLGAGPSTDTQY
TRBV29-1,TRBJ2-3,SVGGGRTDTQY
TRBV7-6,TRBJ2-1,ASSALLRDRYNEQF
TRBV5-5,TRBJ2-1,ASSLLGLAGGPWDEQF
TRBV11-2,TRBJ2-7,ASSLGGSAYEQY
TRBV30,TRBJ2-5,AWSGQAKETQY